This TCR beta chain came from a study of Graves' ophthalmopathy and Graves' hyperthyroidism. The CDR3 consists of 14 residues. The ends lost 3 bases at V and 4 bases at J; junction bases unmatched: 5. Germline V lookup: CDR1 MNHEY, CDR2 SMNVEV (reference sequence). Amplified TCR beta CDR3 regions were obtained using RNA transcripts as template. Investigators did first-round RT-PCR with HTBI primers, then second-round multiplex PCR. TCRdb itself ran the multiplex PCR reads through MiXCR, one entry per CDR3 protein. Of over 150,000 distinct CDR3 sequences in the sample, around two fifths were seen once. The diagnostic workup employed clinical symptoms, serum thyroxine, TRAb, thyroid ultrasound and orbital computed tomography. This clonotype was seen at least ten times.

The rearrangement joins TRBV27 to TRBJ1-2; 7 bases fit TRBD1. This receptor was taken from a middle-aged woman with Graves' ophthalmopathy. The sequenced sample was peripheral blood. The CDR3 nucleotides read TGTGCCAGCAGTTTTAAGGGGGCAAGCTATGGCTACACCTTC. This translates into CASSFKGASYGYTF.